These T cell receptor beta chains were read from a single sample in a study of OX40 agonist ivuxolimab in advanced cancers. Generated by immunoSEQ multiplex PCR, the TCRdb table keeps only in-frame clones and is missing some. The sample yields about 73,000 clones, more than 85% seen once. The source was CD4+ or CD8+ T cells sorted from blood, collected in a trial of the OX40 agonist ivuxolimab. These receptors came from an adult with an advanced solid tumor such as melanoma, head and neck, liver or kidney cancer. Both conserved end residues are part of each CDR3. D genes are given only for firm matches. Expanded clones are given a class, and other clones once, few, many or no size at all.

v_gene: TRBV6-1
d_gene: -
j_gene: TRBJ2-1
abundance: -
CDR3nt: TGTGCCAGCAGTTGGCCGGGGGAGCAGTTCTTC
CDR3aa: CASSWPGEQFF

v_gene: TRBV18
d_gene: -
j_gene: TRBJ2-2
abundance: -
CDR3nt: TGTGCCAGCTCACCAGGGAGTAGCACCGGGGAGCTGTTTTTT
CDR3aa: CASSPGSSTGELFF

v_gene: TRBV10-3
d_gene: TRBD2
j_gene: TRBJ2-7
abundance: -
CDR3nt: TGTGCCATCAGTGAGTTGCTAGCGGGTGAGGAGCAGTACTTC
CDR3aa: CAISELLAGEEQYF

v_gene: TRBV15
d_gene: -
j_gene: TRBJ1-6
abundance: -
CDR3nt: TGTGCCACCAGCAGAGCACAGGGAAATTCACCCCTCCACTTT
CDR3aa: CATSRAQGNSPLHF

v_gene: TRBV5-1
d_gene: -
j_gene: TRBJ2-6
abundance: few
CDR3nt: TGCGCCAGCAGCTTGGCAGGCACTGGGGCCAACGTCCTGACTTTC
CDR3aa: CASSLAGTGANVLTF

v_gene: TRBV9
d_gene: -
j_gene: TRBJ2-2
abundance: -
CDR3nt: TGTGCCAGCAGCGTCCGTCCTGGGACGGGCACCGGGGAGCTGTTTTTT
CDR3aa: CASSVRPGTGTGELFF

v_gene: TRBV19
d_gene: -
j_gene: TRBJ1-2
abundance: -
CDR3nt: TGTGCCAGTAGTATAGTAGGGGTTGACTATGGCTACACCTTC
CDR3aa: CASSIVGVDYGYTF

v_gene: TRBV18
d_gene: -
j_gene: TRBJ1-5
abundance: -
CDR3nt: TGTGCCAGCTCACCAGTCAGGGATCGCAATCAGCCCCAGCATTTT
CDR3aa: CASSPVRDRNQPQHF

v_gene: TRBV19
d_gene: -
j_gene: TRBJ2-7
abundance: -
CDR3nt: TGTGCCAGTAGTATATCCGGGGCCGGGTCCCTCTACGAGCAGTACTTC
CDR3aa: CASSISGAGSLYEQYF

v_gene: TRBV18
d_gene: -
j_gene: TRBJ2-5
abundance: -
CDR3nt: TGTGCCAGCTCAGTTACCGGGACCTTAGGGGAGACCCAGTACTTC
CDR3aa: CASSVTGTLGETQYF

v_gene: TRBV11-2
d_gene: TRBD1
j_gene: TRBJ2-5
abundance: -
CDR3nt: TGTGCCAGCAGCCCGGCGGGACAGGGGCTCCCACAAGAGACCCAGTACTTC
CDR3aa: CASSPAGQGLPQETQYF

v_gene: TRBV18
d_gene: TRBD2
j_gene: TRBJ2-1
abundance: -
CDR3nt: TGTGCCAGCTCACCACGGGCGGGAGGGCAGAATGAGCAGTTCTTC
CDR3aa: CASSPRAGGQNEQFF

v_gene: TRBV19
d_gene: -
j_gene: TRBJ2-7
abundance: -
CDR3nt: TGTGCCAGTAGTATTGGGTACCGGGACGGTTACTCCTACGAACAGTACTTC
CDR3aa: CASSIGYRDGYSYEQYF

v_gene: TRBV5-8
d_gene: -
j_gene: TRBJ1-2
abundance: -
CDR3nt: TGTGCCAGCAGCTTGGGGCACCCCAAGTGGGGCTACACCTTC
CDR3aa: CASSLGHPKWGYTF

v_gene: TRBV15
d_gene: -
j_gene: TRBJ1-5
abundance: -
CDR3nt: TGTGCCACCAGCAGAGATGGGGGGGCTGGGGATCAGCCCCAGCATTTT
CDR3aa: CATSRDGGAGDQPQHF

v_gene: TRBV7-9
d_gene: -
j_gene: TRBJ2-5
abundance: -
CDR3nt: TGTGCCAGCAGCTTAAATGGGCGCCAAGAGACCCAGTACTTC
CDR3aa: CASSLNGRQETQYF

v_gene: TRBV30
d_gene: -
j_gene: TRBJ2-7
abundance: -
CDR3nt: TGTGCCCATTCTGATGGTCTCGGTCGACACGAGCAGTACTTC
CDR3aa: CAHSDGLGRHEQYF

v_gene: TRBV7-8
d_gene: -
j_gene: TRBJ2-5
abundance: -
CDR3nt: TGTGCCAGCAGCTACCGAGAGACCCAGTACTTC
CDR3aa: CASSYRETQYF

v_gene: TRBV10-3
d_gene: -
j_gene: TRBJ1-5
abundance: -
CDR3nt: TGTGCCATCAGTGATGCAGGGGCGAATCAGCCCCAGCATTTT
CDR3aa: CAISDAGANQPQHF

v_gene: TRBV6-5
d_gene: -
j_gene: TRBJ2-7
abundance: -
CDR3nt: TGTGCCAGCAGTTACGGTACCGAGCAGTACTTC
CDR3aa: CASSYGTEQYF

v_gene: TRBV5-1
d_gene: -
j_gene: TRBJ2-5
abundance: -
CDR3nt: TGCGCCAGCAGCTCCTTTGTGGGGGGACAGCTTCGTTCCCAAGAGACCCAGTACTTC
CDR3aa: CASSSFVGGQLRSQETQYF

v_gene: TRBV6-4
d_gene: -
j_gene: TRBJ2-2
abundance: -
CDR3nt: TGTGCCAGCAGTGACTACACAGGGTCCGGGGAGCTGTTTTTT
CDR3aa: CASSDYTGSGELFF

v_gene: TRBV19
d_gene: TRBD2
j_gene: TRBJ2-1
abundance: -
CDR3nt: TGTGCCAGTAGTATCATTGGCGGGGGGCAGTTCTTC
CDR3aa: CASSIIGGGQFF

v_gene: TRBV4-2
d_gene: TRBD1
j_gene: TRBJ1-2
abundance: -
CDR3nt: TGTGCCAGCAGCCAAGACCCATGGGACAGGGGTCTCGGCTACACCTTC
CDR3aa: CASSQDPWDRGLGYTF

v_gene: TRBV28
d_gene: -
j_gene: TRBJ2-7
abundance: -
CDR3nt: TGTGCCCAGTTTGGCGGGGCAGGAGAGCAGTACTTC
CDR3aa: CAQFGGAGEQYF

v_gene: TRBV5-1
d_gene: -
j_gene: TRBJ2-5
abundance: -
CDR3nt: TGCGCCAGCAGCCACACGGGGTACCAAGAGACCCAGTACTTC
CDR3aa: CASSHTGYQETQYF

v_gene: TRBV7-3
d_gene: -
j_gene: TRBJ2-2
abundance: -
CDR3nt: TGTGCCAGCAGCTTACGGCTAATTGACACCGGGGAGCTGTTTTTT
CDR3aa: CASSLRLIDTGELFF

v_gene: TRBV10-1
d_gene: -
j_gene: TRBJ2-2
abundance: few
CDR3nt: TGCGCCAGCAGAGACACCGGGGAGCTGTTTTTT
CDR3aa: CASRDTGELFF

v_gene: TRBV6-5
d_gene: -
j_gene: TRBJ2-2
abundance: -
CDR3nt: TGTGCCAGCAGTTCGGGACTTCCCACCGGGGAGCTGTTTTTT
CDR3aa: CASSSGLPTGELFF

v_gene: TRBV7-9
d_gene: -
j_gene: TRBJ2-3
abundance: -
CDR3nt: TGTGCCAGCAGCTTAGGCACCCCAGCTAGCACAGATACGCAGTATTTT
CDR3aa: CASSLGTPASTDTQYF

v_gene: TRBV11-3
d_gene: -
j_gene: TRBJ2-5
abundance: -
CDR3nt: TGTGCCAGCAGCCGGATTGGGGAGACCCAGTACTTC
CDR3aa: CASSRIGETQYF

v_gene: TRBV6-1
d_gene: -
j_gene: TRBJ1-1
abundance: -
CDR3nt: TGTGCCAGCAGTGAACTAGTAGGGTTAAACACTGAAGCTTTCTTT
CDR3aa: CASSELVGLNTEAFF

v_gene: TRBV5-4
d_gene: TRBD2
j_gene: TRBJ2-7
abundance: -
CDR3nt: TGTGCCAGCAGCTTGGAACTAGCGTCCTCCTACGAGCAGTACTTC
CDR3aa: CASSLELASSYEQYF

v_gene: TRBV27
d_gene: TRBD1
j_gene: TRBJ2-4
abundance: -
CDR3nt: TGTGCCAGCAGTACCTGGACAGGGGAAAACATTCAGTACTTC
CDR3aa: CASSTWTGENIQYF

v_gene: TRBV10-3
d_gene: -
j_gene: TRBJ1-6
abundance: -
CDR3nt: TGTGCCATCAGGGGGACAACTTGGGCGGATAATTCACCCCTCCACTTT
CDR3aa: CAIRGTTWADNSPLHF

v_gene: TRBV4-1
d_gene: TRBD2
j_gene: TRBJ2-5
abundance: -
CDR3nt: TGCGCCAGCAGCCAAGCCGGACTAGCGGGAGGCACGCGGGAGACCCAGTACTTC
CDR3aa: CASSQAGLAGGTRETQYF

v_gene: TRBV7-8
d_gene: -
j_gene: TRBJ1-6
abundance: -
CDR3nt: TGTGCCAGCAGCTTAGGGGGGACATCCAATTCACCCCTCCACTTT
CDR3aa: CASSLGGTSNSPLHF

v_gene: TRBV30
d_gene: TRBD1
j_gene: TRBJ1-1
abundance: -
CDR3nt: TGTGCCTGGGCGACAGGGAGGACTGAAGCTTTCTTT
CDR3aa: CAWATGRTEAFF

v_gene: TRBV5-5
d_gene: -
j_gene: TRBJ1-2
abundance: -
CDR3nt: TGTGCCAGCAGCTTTAACGTGAACTATGGCTACACCTTC
CDR3aa: CASSFNVNYGYTF

v_gene: TRBV6-5
d_gene: TRBD1
j_gene: TRBJ1-5
abundance: once
CDR3nt: TGTGCCAGCAGTAGACAGGGCCTCGGGAATCAGCCCCAGCATTTT
CDR3aa: CASSRQGLGNQPQHF

v_gene: TRBV5-1
d_gene: TRBD1
j_gene: TRBJ1-4
abundance: -
CDR3nt: TGCGCCAGCAGCCGGACAGGGGACGCGGTTAATGAAAAACTGTTTTTT
CDR3aa: CASSRTGDAVNEKLFF

v_gene: TRBV7-9
d_gene: TRBD1
j_gene: TRBJ2-1
abundance: -
CDR3nt: TGTGCCAGCAGCCCCGACAGGGGGACCTACAATGAGCAGTTCTTC
CDR3aa: CASSPDRGTYNEQFF

v_gene: TRBV7-3
d_gene: TRBD2
j_gene: TRBJ2-3
abundance: -
CDR3nt: TGTGCCAGCAGCCTAATTGGAACTAGCGGGAGAGATACGCAGTATTTT
CDR3aa: CASSLIGTSGRDTQYF

v_gene: TRBV4-1
d_gene: TRBD2
j_gene: TRBJ2-5
abundance: -
CDR3nt: TGCGCCAGCATGTCCCTGGGCGGGAGGGGCCAAGAGACCCAGTACTTC
CDR3aa: CASMSLGGRGQETQYF

v_gene: TRBV10-3
d_gene: TRBD1
j_gene: TRBJ2-7
abundance: -
CDR3nt: TGTGCCATCAGTGAGTCGGGACAGGACTACGAGCAGTACTTC
CDR3aa: CAISESGQDYEQYF

v_gene: TRBV5-5
d_gene: TRBD2
j_gene: TRBJ2-7
abundance: -
CDR3nt: TGTGCCAGCAGCATCGAGGGAGGGTTCTCCTACGAGCAGTACTTC
CDR3aa: CASSIEGGFSYEQYF

v_gene: TRBV28
d_gene: TRBD1
j_gene: TRBJ1-2
abundance: -
CDR3nt: TGTGCCAGCAGACCTCCACTCAGGGGGGCCTATGGCTACACCTTC
CDR3aa: CASRPPLRGAYGYTF

v_gene: TRBV30
d_gene: TRBD1
j_gene: TRBJ1-5
abundance: few
CDR3nt: TGTGCCTGGAGTCATGGACAGGGTAGCAATCAGCCCCAGCATTTT
CDR3aa: CAWSHGQGSNQPQHF

v_gene: TRBV10-3
d_gene: -
j_gene: TRBJ2-7
abundance: -
CDR3nt: TGTGCCATCAGCGAATCGACAGCTTACTCCTACGAGCAGTACTTC
CDR3aa: CAISESTAYSYEQYF

v_gene: TRBV28
d_gene: TRBD2
j_gene: TRBJ2-4
abundance: -
CDR3nt: TGTGCCAGCAGTTTTCGGCTAGCGGGAACTAAAAACATTCAGTACTTC
CDR3aa: CASSFRLAGTKNIQYF

v_gene: TRBV27
d_gene: TRBD2
j_gene: TRBJ2-7
abundance: -
CDR3nt: TGTGCCAGCAGCCATCGGAGAGGGACTAGCGACTACGAGCAGTACTTC
CDR3aa: CASSHRRGTSDYEQYF

v_gene: TRBV7-3
d_gene: -
j_gene: TRBJ1-2
abundance: -
CDR3nt: TGTGCCAGCAGCCCCGAGGGGCTCCCCGGCTATGGCTACACCTTC
CDR3aa: CASSPEGLPGYGYTF

v_gene: TRBV11-3
d_gene: -
j_gene: TRBJ2-3
abundance: -
CDR3nt: TGTGCCAGCCAGCTTACATCGTCCACAGATACGCAGTATTTT
CDR3aa: CASQLTSSTDTQYF

v_gene: TRBV21-1
d_gene: -
j_gene: TRBJ1-4
abundance: -
CDR3nt: TGTGCCAGCAACTACAGGGGGAGCTATGAAAAACTGTTTTTT
CDR3aa: CASNYRGSYEKLFF

v_gene: TRBV19
d_gene: TRBD2
j_gene: TRBJ2-5
abundance: -
CDR3nt: TGTGCCAGTAGGACTAGCGGAAAAGAGACCCAGTACTTC
CDR3aa: CASRTSGKETQYF

v_gene: TRBV28
d_gene: -
j_gene: TRBJ1-3
abundance: -
CDR3nt: TGTGCCAGCATTGCAGGGGCTGAGGGAAACACCATATATTTT
CDR3aa: CASIAGAEGNTIYF

v_gene: TRBV18
d_gene: -
j_gene: TRBJ2-2
abundance: -
CDR3nt: TGTGCCAGCTCACTGACCGGTGCCACCGGGGAGCTGTTTTTT
CDR3aa: CASSLTGATGELFF